This T cell receptor beta chain derives from a study of T-cell memory formation after mild COVID-19. Notes on the study in general: Memory from before infection featured some responding clones, which suggests cross-reactive memory joined. CD4+ clones that contracted lay mainly in CM and EM; CD8+ ones lay in EMRA.

This clonotype has a count of ten or more. The antigen remains unidentified. One entry per CDR3 protein, called by TCRdb with MiXCR from the 5' RACE reads. The sample yields approximately 260,000 distinct CDR3 sequences, approximately 15% seen once. CDR3 length: 16 amino acids. V shed 7 bases, J shed 2 bases, and the junction held 9 bases outside the gene matches. Germline V lookup: CDR1 SGHAT, CDR2 FQNNGV. The receptor's source is a young man who had mild COVID-19 (a few samples of this study predate the infection). Cell type and time point are not known. V usage is TRBV11-2 and J usage is TRBJ2-2; 8 bases align to TRBD2. The sample comprised PBMCs or a T cell subset sorted from them (not recorded which). CDR3 loop: CASTRLTSGNTGELFF. Here the CDR3 DNA reads TGTGCCAGCACCCGACTCACTAGCGGTAACACCGGGGAGCTGTTTTTT.